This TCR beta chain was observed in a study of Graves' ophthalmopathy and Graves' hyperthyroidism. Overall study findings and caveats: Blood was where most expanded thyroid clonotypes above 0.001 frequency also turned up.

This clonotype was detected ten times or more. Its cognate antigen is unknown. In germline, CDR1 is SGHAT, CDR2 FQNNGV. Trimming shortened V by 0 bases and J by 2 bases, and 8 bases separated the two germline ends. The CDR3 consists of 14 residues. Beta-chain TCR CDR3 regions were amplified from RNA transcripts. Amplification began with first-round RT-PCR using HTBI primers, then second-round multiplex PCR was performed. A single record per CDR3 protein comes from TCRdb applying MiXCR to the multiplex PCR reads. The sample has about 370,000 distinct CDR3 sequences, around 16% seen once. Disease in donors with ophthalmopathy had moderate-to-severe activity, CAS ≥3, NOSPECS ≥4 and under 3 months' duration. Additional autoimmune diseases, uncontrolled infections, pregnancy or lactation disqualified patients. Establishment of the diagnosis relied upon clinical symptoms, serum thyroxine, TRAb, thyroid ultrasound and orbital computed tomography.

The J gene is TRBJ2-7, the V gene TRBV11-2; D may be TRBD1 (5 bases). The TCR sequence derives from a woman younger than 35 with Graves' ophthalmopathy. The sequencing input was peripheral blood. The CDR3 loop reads CASSLDQGTYEQYF. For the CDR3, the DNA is TGTGCCAGCAGCTTAGATCAGGGAACCTACGAGCAGTACTTC.